The source of this TCR beta chain is a study of blood T cell repertoires in COVID-19. Study processing details: Reference gene primer amplification gave estimated nucleated cell counts. TCRdb's table, derived via immunoSEQ multiplex PCR, lists solely in-frame clones and lacks some. V and J calls plus clone size are reproduced from that table; the DNA served to infer D and trimming. This table has 190,000 or so clones, about 87% appearing once. This clone was picked up one time. From germline, CDR1 is SGHKS and CDR2 YYEKEE (reference sequence). Losses at the gene ends were 5 bases for V and 1 base for J; bases not matched to a gene: 6. The CDR3 is made up of 15 amino acids.

The genes are TRBV5-5 and TRBJ2-7; 10 bases map to TRBD1. The clonotype comes from a man in his sixties who had recovered from COVID-19. The specimen sequenced was peripheral blood. CDR3 nucleotides: TGTGCCAGCAGACCCGGGACAGGGGTATCCTACGAGCAGTACTTC. It specifies CASRPGTGVSYEQYF.